This note documents a single TCR beta chain sequence. The sample is drawn from a study of blood T cell repertoires in COVID-19. Study as a whole: The study drew acute and convalescent COVID-19 samples from the United States, Italy and Spain. T cells, B-cell-depleted T cells, or PBMCs provided the cDNA or gDNA that served as material.

The CDR3 is 14 residues long. The germline V gene has CDR1 SGHNT and CDR2 YYREEE (reference sequence). Deletions cut 1 base from V and 6 bases from J, with 12 bases between. As originally analysed: Quantification of nucleated cells was approximated via reference gene primer amplification. The method was immunoSEQ multiplex PCR; TCRdb's version includes in-frame clones alone and lacks a portion of them. V and J calls and clone size come straight from that table; D and trimming were deduced from the DNA. The sample contains some 270,000 clones, about 89% of which appear only once. This rearrangement joins TRBV5-4 to TRBJ2-3; the D gene is possibly TRBD2 (5 bases). This sequence originates from a woman between 55 and 75 years old who had recovered from COVID-19. Specimen: peripheral blood. CDR3 nucleotide sequence: TGTGCCAGCAGCTTGAACGGGGTGGTGGATACGCAGTATTTT. It encodes CASSLNGVVDTQYF.